This T cell receptor (beta chain) was documented in a study of blood T cell repertoires in COVID-19. The CDR3 covers 16 residues. Trimming took off 5 bases at V and 1 base at J, with 17 bases between the two ends. Germline CDR1 is SEHNR and CDR2 is FQNEAQ (reference sequence). Sequenced by immunoSEQ multiplex PCR; TCRdb stores in-frame clones only, minus some. The sample has some 110,000 clones, 87% seen once. This chain joins TRBV7-9 and TRBJ2-5; a possible D gene is TRBD2 (6 bases). Specimen: peripheral blood. This sequence originates from a human donor in a cohort sampled during active COVID-19. DNA of the CDR3: TGTGCCAGCAGCCCCCCCGGGAGCCGGGGCCAAGAGACCCAGTACTTC. Its translation is CASSPPGSRGQETQYF.